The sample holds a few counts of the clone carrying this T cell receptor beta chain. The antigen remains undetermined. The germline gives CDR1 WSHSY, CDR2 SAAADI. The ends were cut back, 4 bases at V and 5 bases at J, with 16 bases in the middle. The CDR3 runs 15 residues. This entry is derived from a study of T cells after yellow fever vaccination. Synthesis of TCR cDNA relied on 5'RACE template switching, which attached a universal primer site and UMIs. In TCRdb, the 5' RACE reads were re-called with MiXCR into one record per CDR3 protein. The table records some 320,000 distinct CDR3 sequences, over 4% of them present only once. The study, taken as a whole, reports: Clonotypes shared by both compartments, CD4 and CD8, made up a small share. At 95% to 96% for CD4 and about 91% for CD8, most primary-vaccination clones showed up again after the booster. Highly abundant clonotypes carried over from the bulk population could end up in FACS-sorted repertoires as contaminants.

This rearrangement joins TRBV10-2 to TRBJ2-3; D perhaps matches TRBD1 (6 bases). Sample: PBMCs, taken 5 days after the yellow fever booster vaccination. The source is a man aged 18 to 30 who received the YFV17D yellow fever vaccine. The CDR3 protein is CASSGYRVAIDTQYF. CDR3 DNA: TGCGCCAGCAGTGGATACAGGGTAGCTATAGATACGCAGTATTTT.